A selection of T cell receptor beta chains follows, all from one sample in a study of blood T cell repertoires in COVID-19. Assay: immunoSEQ multiplex PCR; the TCRdb copy retains only in-frame clones and omits some. This table has about 27,000 clones, roughly four fifths appearing once. Sequencing used peripheral blood. Source of these receptors: a man in his sixties or seventies with active COVID-19. Each CDR3 is given with its conserved first and last residue. The order of the fields is clone size, V gene, J gene, D gene, CDR3 DNA, CDR3 protein. A D gene is named only where the DNA matches it firmly. Clone size is stated in some rows and not others, as once, few, many or a class when expanded.

clone_size: .; v_call: TRBV4-1; j_call: TRBJ1-1; d_call: .; cdr3_nt: TGCGCCAGCAGCCAGAGGTGGCAGGAGGACACTGAAGCTTTCTTT; cdr3_aa: CASSQRWQEDTEAFF
clone_size: .; v_call: TRBV7-2; j_call: TRBJ1-5; d_call: TRBD1; cdr3_nt: TGTGCCAGCAGCTTAGTGGGGACAGGGGGCCAGCCCCAGCATTTT; cdr3_aa: CASSLVGTGGQPQHF
clone_size: few; v_call: TRBV12-1; j_call: TRBJ2-1; d_call: .; cdr3_nt: TGTGCCAGCAGCTTTGCCGACCACAGGGGGGGGAGGGCGTTCTTC; cdr3_aa: CASSFADHRGGRAFF
clone_size: .; v_call: TRBV5-4; j_call: TRBJ2-3; d_call: .; cdr3_nt: TGTGCCAGCAGCTTGGCCGACTGGACAGATACGCAGTATTTT; cdr3_aa: CASSLADWTDTQYF
clone_size: .; v_call: TRBV27; j_call: TRBJ2-2; d_call: TRBD2; cdr3_nt: TGTGCCAGCACCCCGGCGGGGGGCCGCACCGGGGAGCTGTTTTTT; cdr3_aa: CASTPAGGRTGELFF
clone_size: .; v_call: TRBV5-1; j_call: TRBJ1-4; d_call: TRBD1; cdr3_nt: TGCGCCAGTCGCCGGGACAGTGGAAATGAAAAACTGTTTTTT; cdr3_aa: CASRRDSGNEKLFF
clone_size: few; v_call: TRBV6-5; j_call: TRBJ1-1; d_call: .; cdr3_nt: TGTGCCAGCAGTTACCAGGGCGAGTTCACTGAAGCTTTCTTT; cdr3_aa: CASSYQGEFTEAFF
clone_size: few; v_call: TRBV19; j_call: TRBJ1-5; d_call: TRBD1; cdr3_nt: TGTGCCAGTAGTATGTTGACAGGGCGTCAGCCCCAGCATTTT; cdr3_aa: CASSMLTGRQPQHF
clone_size: few; v_call: TRBV18; j_call: TRBJ1-3; d_call: TRBD1; cdr3_nt: TGTGCCAGCTCTCGGGACAGCCGGGGGAGGAACACCATATATTTT; cdr3_aa: CASSRDSRGRNTIYF
clone_size: .; v_call: TRBV7-7; j_call: TRBJ2-5; d_call: TRBD2; cdr3_nt: TGTGCTAGCAGCTTATCGGCTAGCGGGAGTGTAGAGACCCAGTACTTC; cdr3_aa: CASSLSASGSVETQYF
clone_size: .; v_call: TRBV7-8; j_call: TRBJ1-4; d_call: TRBD1; cdr3_nt: TGTGCCAGCAGCTCCGACAGGGGAGCTAATGAAAAACTGTTTTTT; cdr3_aa: CASSSDRGANEKLFF
clone_size: .; v_call: TRBV11-2; j_call: TRBJ2-7; d_call: .; cdr3_nt: TGTGCCAGCAGCCATCCGGGACTGGAGGTCGAGCAGTACTTC; cdr3_aa: CASSHPGLEVEQYF
clone_size: few; v_call: TRBV19; j_call: TRBJ1-5; d_call: .; cdr3_nt: TGTGCCAGTAGTCCCTCCCACGACAGTAGCAATCAGCCCCAGCATTTT; cdr3_aa: CASSPSHDSSNQPQHF
clone_size: .; v_call: TRBV7-3; j_call: TRBJ2-5; d_call: TRBD2; cdr3_nt: TGTGCCAGCAGCCCAAGCCCCTTGGCCCTAGCGGGGGGGCCGGAGACCCAGTACTTC; cdr3_aa: CASSPSPLALAGGPETQYF
clone_size: once; v_call: TRBV5-1; j_call: TRBJ2-1; d_call: .; cdr3_nt: TGCGCCAGCAGCCAGCAGGGTAGTTCCTACAATGAGCAGTTCTTC; cdr3_aa: CASSQQGSSYNEQFF
clone_size: .; v_call: TRBV19; j_call: TRBJ2-7; d_call: .; cdr3_nt: TGTGCCAGTAGTATAGCAGGGGCGGATGAGCAGTACTTC; cdr3_aa: CASSIAGADEQYF
clone_size: once; v_call: TRBV2; j_call: TRBJ1-2; d_call: TRBD1; cdr3_nt: TGTGCCAGCAACCGACAGGGGACGGATGGCTACACCTTC; cdr3_aa: CASNRQGTDGYTF
clone_size: .; v_call: TRBV5-1; j_call: TRBJ1-4; d_call: .; cdr3_nt: TGCGCCAGCAGCAGGGTGGGGAGCGATGAAAAACTGTTTTTT; cdr3_aa: CASSRVGSDEKLFF
clone_size: .; v_call: TRBV5-1; j_call: TRBJ2-7; d_call: .; cdr3_nt: TGCGCCAGCAGCTTAAAGGCTGCAGCGGTCGAGCAGTACTTC; cdr3_aa: CASSLKAAAVEQYF
clone_size: once; v_call: TRBV11-2; j_call: TRBJ2-7; d_call: .; cdr3_nt: TGTGCCAGCAGCTTAGAGGGAGCAGGCCTCTACGAGCAGTACTTC; cdr3_aa: CASSLEGAGLYEQYF
clone_size: .; v_call: TRBV28; j_call: TRBJ1-2; d_call: TRBD1; cdr3_nt: TGTGCCAGCAGTTTGGGGACAGCCTATGGCTACACCTTC; cdr3_aa: CASSLGTAYGYTF
clone_size: .; v_call: TRBV7-9; j_call: TRBJ2-3; d_call: .; cdr3_nt: TGTGCCAGCAGGGGCACAGGGCGCACAGATACGCAGTATTTT; cdr3_aa: CASRGTGRTDTQYF
clone_size: .; v_call: TRBV6-5; j_call: TRBJ1-2; d_call: TRBD1; cdr3_nt: TGTGCCAGCAGCGGGGACAGGGGAGTGCAGGGCTACACCTTC; cdr3_aa: CASSGDRGVQGYTF
clone_size: .; v_call: TRBV29-1; j_call: TRBJ2-7; d_call: TRBD2; cdr3_nt: TGCAGCGTTTTAGCGGGAAGTGGGTCCTACGAGCAGTACTTC; cdr3_aa: CSVLAGSGSYEQYF
clone_size: .; v_call: TRBV6-1; j_call: TRBJ1-2; d_call: TRBD1; cdr3_nt: TGTGCCAGCAGTGAAGCGACAGGGCGTGGATACACCTTC; cdr3_aa: CASSEATGRGYTF
clone_size: .; v_call: TRBV13; j_call: TRBJ2-7; d_call: .; cdr3_nt: TGTGCCAGCAGCCCCGGAAGGGGCTACGAGCAGTACTTC; cdr3_aa: CASSPGRGYEQYF
clone_size: .; v_call: TRBV5-1; j_call: TRBJ2-1; d_call: .; cdr3_nt: TGCGCCAGCAGCTTGGATCGTCGCTCTAGCAATGAGCAGTTCTTC; cdr3_aa: CASSLDRRSSNEQFF
clone_size: .; v_call: TRBV7-2; j_call: TRBJ1-2; d_call: .; cdr3_nt: TGTGCCAGCAGCCCCTTAATTAACTATGGCTACACCTTC; cdr3_aa: CASSPLINYGYTF
clone_size: few; v_call: TRBV15; j_call: TRBJ2-4; d_call: .; cdr3_nt: TGTGCCACCAGCAGAGATCGGTCCGAGGGGGACATTCAGTACTTC; cdr3_aa: CATSRDRSEGDIQYF
clone_size: few; v_call: TRBV10-1; j_call: TRBJ2-1; d_call: .; cdr3_nt: TGCGCCAGCAGCCAAGCTCCGGGACTTGCCAACAATGAGCAGTTCTTC; cdr3_aa: CASSQAPGLANNEQFF
clone_size: .; v_call: TRBV28; j_call: TRBJ1-2; d_call: TRBD1; cdr3_nt: TGTGCCAGCAGTCGCGAGGCAGGCTACAGGGGTGGCTACACCTTC; cdr3_aa: CASSREAGYRGGYTF
clone_size: once; v_call: TRBV28; j_call: TRBJ2-5; d_call: .; cdr3_nt: TGTGCCAGCAGTTTGCTAGACGTAAGGGGCCAGTACTTC; cdr3_aa: CASSLLDVRGQYF
clone_size: .; v_call: TRBV5-1; j_call: TRBJ2-3; d_call: TRBD1; cdr3_nt: TGCGCCAGCAATCGACAGGGGGGAGTGGATACGCAGTATTTT; cdr3_aa: CASNRQGGVDTQYF
clone_size: .; v_call: TRBV11-2; j_call: TRBJ1-2; d_call: TRBD1; cdr3_nt: TGTGCCAGCAACCTAAGGACAGGGGTGGGCTACACCTTC; cdr3_aa: CASNLRTGVGYTF
clone_size: .; v_call: TRBV5-4; j_call: TRBJ2-7; d_call: TRBD1; cdr3_nt: TGTGCCAGCAGCCCCGGGACAGAAGACGAGCAGTACTTC; cdr3_aa: CASSPGTEDEQYF
clone_size: once; v_call: TRBV28; j_call: TRBJ2-7; d_call: .; cdr3_nt: TGTGCCAGCAGCTCTCTCGAGACGACAACCGCCGAGCAGTACTTC; cdr3_aa: CASSSLETTTAEQYF
clone_size: .; v_call: TRBV28; j_call: TRBJ1-2; d_call: TRBD1; cdr3_nt: TGTGCCAGCAGTTTTTCGGCGCAGGGGGTCTATGGCTACACCTTC; cdr3_aa: CASSFSAQGVYGYTF
clone_size: .; v_call: TRBV3-1/TRBV3-2; j_call: TRBJ1-3; d_call: .; cdr3_nt: TGTGCCAGCAGCCAAGGGACGGGAGACTCTGGAAACACCATATATTTT; cdr3_aa: CASSQGTGDSGNTIYF
clone_size: .; v_call: TRBV14; j_call: TRBJ1-4; d_call: .; cdr3_nt: TGTGCCAGCAGCCAAGGCTGGCCGACTCCAGAAAAACTGTTTTTT; cdr3_aa: CASSQGWPTPEKLFF
clone_size: .; v_call: TRBV9; j_call: TRBJ2-1; d_call: .; cdr3_nt: TGTGCCAGCAGTCCGCAGGGGAACTACAATGAGCAGTTCTTC; cdr3_aa: CASSPQGNYNEQFF
clone_size: .; v_call: TRBV11-3; j_call: TRBJ2-3; d_call: TRBD2; cdr3_nt: TGTGCCAGCAGCCCGGGGGGTGGATCTAGCACAGATACGCAGTATTTT; cdr3_aa: CASSPGGGSSTDTQYF
clone_size: once; v_call: TRBV3-1/TRBV3-2; j_call: TRBJ1-1; d_call: .; cdr3_nt: TGTGCCAGCAGCCGTTATCTGAACACTGAAGCTTTCTTT; cdr3_aa: CASSRYLNTEAFF
clone_size: .; v_call: TRBV27; j_call: TRBJ2-7; d_call: TRBD2; cdr3_nt: TGTGCCAGCAGTTTGTCTAGCGGGAGTTACGAGCAGTACTTC; cdr3_aa: CASSLSSGSYEQYF
clone_size: .; v_call: TRBV7-9; j_call: TRBJ2-7; d_call: .; cdr3_nt: TGTGCCAGCAGCCCGGGGGTTCTCTCCTACGAGCAGTACTTC; cdr3_aa: CASSPGVLSYEQYF
clone_size: once; v_call: TRBV6-5; j_call: TRBJ2-5; d_call: TRBD2; cdr3_nt: TGTGCCAGCAGTTACTCCGGCGGGGGGGCCGGGGAGACCCAGTACTTC; cdr3_aa: CASSYSGGGAGETQYF
clone_size: .; v_call: TRBV27; j_call: TRBJ1-1; d_call: .; cdr3_nt: TGTGCCAGCGCGGGGGGAGAGGGATACGGTAAGACTGAAGCTTTCTTT; cdr3_aa: CASAGGEGYGKTEAFF
clone_size: .; v_call: TRBV2; j_call: TRBJ1-3; d_call: .; cdr3_nt: TGTGCCAGCAGTGTGGGGGGGCTAAACTCTGGAAACACCATATATTTT; cdr3_aa: CASSVGGLNSGNTIYF
clone_size: few; v_call: TRBV30; j_call: TRBJ1-3; d_call: .; cdr3_nt: TGTGCCTGGAGTGGACAGGTCCGGAGCACCATATATTTT; cdr3_aa: CAWSGQVRSTIYF
clone_size: .; v_call: TRBV2; j_call: TRBJ2-3; d_call: TRBD2; cdr3_nt: TGTGCCAGCACCAAAGGGGCGGGAGGGGGAGATACGCAGTATTTT; cdr3_aa: CASTKGAGGGDTQYF
clone_size: .; v_call: TRBV7-3; j_call: TRBJ2-3; d_call: TRBD2; cdr3_nt: TGTGCCAGCAGCGTAGGGGCCGCGGGGGGTTTGGATACGCAGTATTTT; cdr3_aa: CASSVGAAGGLDTQYF
clone_size: once; v_call: TRBV7-9; j_call: TRBJ2-7; d_call: .; cdr3_nt: TGTGCCAGCAGCTTCTCCGGCGAGCAGTACTTC; cdr3_aa: CASSFSGEQYF
clone_size: few; v_call: TRBV2; j_call: TRBJ1-3; d_call: TRBD1; cdr3_nt: TGTGCCAGCAGGGCGGACAGGGCTGGAAACACCATATATTTT; cdr3_aa: CASRADRAGNTIYF
clone_size: .; v_call: TRBV5-4; j_call: TRBJ1-1; d_call: TRBD1; cdr3_nt: TGTGCCAGCAGCTTGGACAGGGGATCAATTGAAGCTTTCTTT; cdr3_aa: CASSLDRGSIEAFF
clone_size: .; v_call: TRBV7-3; j_call: TRBJ2-7; d_call: TRBD2; cdr3_nt: TGTGCCAGCAGCTTAGGGCGGACCGGGAGGGGGTCCTACGAGCAGTACTTC; cdr3_aa: CASSLGRTGRGSYEQYF
clone_size: .; v_call: TRBV24-1; j_call: TRBJ2-1; d_call: .; cdr3_nt: TGTGCCACCAGTGTTCAAGGGGGTAGGGATGAGCAGTTCTTC; cdr3_aa: CATSVQGGRDEQFF
clone_size: medium-sized; v_call: TRBV6-1; j_call: TRBJ1-4; d_call: .; cdr3_nt: TGTGCCAGCAGTGCGCTGGACAGCCCAATACCGAATAATGAAAAACTGTTTTTT; cdr3_aa: CASSALDSPIPNNEKLFF